The rows below give T cell receptor beta chains drawn from one sample of a study of beta chain features in type 1 diabetes. Generated by immunoSEQ multiplex PCR, the TCRdb table keeps only in-frame clones and is missing some. The data contain 900,000 or so clones, roughly a sixth of them singletons. The sequencing input was naive CD4+ T cells from blood. These TCRs come from a woman under 30 in good health. Both conserved end residues are part of each CDR3. Each record gives: V gene, D gene, clone size, J gene, CDR3 DNA, CDR3 protein. D genes are given only for firm matches. Where a row states a size, it is once, few, many or the class of an expanded clone; other rows omit it.

V: TRBV7-2
D: -
size: few
J: TRBJ2-3
DNA: TGTGCCAGCAGCCCAGCCCAGCGGGCAACAGATACGCAGTATTTT
CDR3: CASSPAQRATDTQYF

V: TRBV30
D: -
size: -
J: TRBJ2-4
DNA: TGTGCCTGGAGTGTACCGGGGGTCGGCAAAAACATTCAGTACTTC
CDR3: CAWSVPGVGKNIQYF

V: TRBV7-9
D: -
size: -
J: TRBJ2-7
DNA: TGTGCCAGCAGCGTCGCGCCGACAGGTTCCTACGAGCAGTACTTC
CDR3: CASSVAPTGSYEQYF

V: TRBV19
D: -
size: -
J: TRBJ1-5
DNA: TGTGCCAGTAGTATGGGGGCGACCCAGCCCCAGCATTTT
CDR3: CASSMGATQPQHF

V: TRBV11-2
D: TRBD2
size: few
J: TRBJ2-1
DNA: TGTGCCAGCAGGAGGATAGCGGGAGGGCCTCAAAATGAGCAGTTCTTC
CDR3: CASRRIAGGPQNEQFF

V: TRBV7-9
D: TRBD1
size: -
J: TRBJ1-2
DNA: TGTGCCAGCAGCGAGGGACAGACGTATGGCTACACCTTC
CDR3: CASSEGQTYGYTF

V: TRBV9
D: -
size: -
J: TRBJ2-5
DNA: TGTGCCAGCAGCGTAGGGGGCGGTTCGTGGGAGACCCAGTACTTC
CDR3: CASSVGGGSWETQYF

V: TRBV4-3
D: TRBD2
size: few
J: TRBJ2-3
DNA: TGCGCCAGCAGCCAAGAGACGAGCGGGAGGGCCTTACCCGATACGCAGTATTTT
CDR3: CASSQETSGRALPDTQYF

V: TRBV7-2
D: -
size: -
J: TRBJ2-1
DNA: TGTGCCAGCAGCTTAGTGTTTCGAGGGCCTCTGACCTACAATGAGCAGTTCTTC
CDR3: CASSLVFRGPLTYNEQFF

V: TRBV5-1
D: -
size: -
J: TRBJ2-2
DNA: TGCGCCAGCAGCTGGGACCGAGTAAACACCGGGGAGCTGTTTTTT
CDR3: CASSWDRVNTGELFF

V: TRBV19
D: -
size: few
J: TRBJ1-1
DNA: TGTGCCAGTAAGCAGGGGAACACTGAAGCTTTCTTT
CDR3: CASKQGNTEAFF

V: TRBV28
D: -
size: -
J: TRBJ1-2
DNA: TGTGCCAGCAGTACCTGGGACATCGATGGCTACACCTTC
CDR3: CASSTWDIDGYTF

V: TRBV29-1
D: TRBD2
size: few
J: TRBJ2-3
DNA: TGCAGCGCCGGGACTAGCGGTGCCACAGATACGCAGTATTTT
CDR3: CSAGTSGATDTQYF

V: TRBV7-2
D: TRBD2
size: few
J: TRBJ2-7
DNA: TGTGCCAGCAGCTTAGCAGCGGGGGCCTACGAGCAGTACTTC
CDR3: CASSLAAGAYEQYF

V: TRBV11-1
D: -
size: -
J: TRBJ2-1
DNA: TGTGCCAGCAGCACCCGGGACCTCGACTACCCCTACAATGAGCAGTTCTTC
CDR3: CASSTRDLDYPYNEQFF

V: TRBV23-1
D: -
size: -
J: TRBJ1-4
DNA: TGCGCCAGCAGTAAACCATCACACCGGGATTTTAATGAAAAACTGTTTTTT
CDR3: CASSKPSHRDFNEKLFF

V: TRBV7-3
D: -
size: few
J: TRBJ1-5
DNA: TGTGCCAGCAGCTTAGCGCTCCCGGCGCAGCCCCAGCATTTT
CDR3: CASSLALPAQPQHF

V: TRBV6-6
D: -
size: few
J: TRBJ2-7
DNA: TGTGCCAGCAGATCCCCCTCGGGGGGCACAAACTACGAGCAGTACTTC
CDR3: CASRSPSGGTNYEQYF

V: TRBV2
D: TRBD2
size: few
J: TRBJ2-1
DNA: TGTGCCAGCAGGGGACTAGCGGGAGTCGGCGAGCAGTTCTTC
CDR3: CASRGLAGVGEQFF

V: TRBV29-1
D: TRBD1
size: few
J: TRBJ2-7
DNA: TGCAGCACCTTCTCGGGGACAGGGGTTTACGAGCAGTACTTC
CDR3: CSTFSGTGVYEQYF

V: TRBV5-4
D: -
size: -
J: TRBJ1-2
DNA: TGCGCCAGCAGCCAGGACTCCAGCCCCCTTAACTATGGCTACACCTTC
CDR3: CASSQDSSPLNYGYTF

V: TRBV29-1
D: -
size: -
J: TRBJ2-1
DNA: TGCAGCGTTGTCAGGGACCAAGACCGAATCTACAATGAGCAGTTCTTC
CDR3: CSVVRDQDRIYNEQFF

V: TRBV7-8
D: -
size: -
J: TRBJ2-7
DNA: TGTGCCAGCAGCTTAGGGAGCATTTCTAGGGTTATCAACGAGCAGTACTTC
CDR3: CASSLGSISRVINEQYF

V: TRBV5-1
D: -
size: -
J: TRBJ1-1
DNA: TGCGCCAGCAGCTTGGACCGGTTGAACACTGAAGCTTTCTTT
CDR3: CASSLDRLNTEAFF

V: TRBV19
D: TRBD2
size: few
J: TRBJ2-3
DNA: TGTGCCAGTAGTATAAGAGGGCTAGCGGCGACCACAGATACGCAGTATTTT
CDR3: CASSIRGLAATTDTQYF

V: TRBV10-2
D: TRBD1
size: -
J: TRBJ1-5
DNA: TGCGCCAGCTCGCCGGGACAGGGACTGCCCCAGCATTTT
CDR3: CASSPGQGLPQHF

V: TRBV12-5
D: -
size: -
J: TRBJ1-5
DNA: TGTGCTAGTGGTTTGGGGAACAATCAGCCCCAGCATTTT
CDR3: CASGLGNNQPQHF

V: TRBV4-3
D: TRBD2
size: few
J: TRBJ2-3
DNA: TGCGCCAGCAGCCAAGGGGCGGGAGTGGGCACAGATACGCAGTATTTT
CDR3: CASSQGAGVGTDTQYF

V: TRBV11-2
D: TRBD1
size: -
J: TRBJ2-4
DNA: TGTGCCAGCAGCCCGGGGACAGGGGGCCAAATTCAGTACTTC
CDR3: CASSPGTGGQIQYF

V: TRBV7-9
D: -
size: few
J: TRBJ2-3
DNA: TGTGCCAGCAGCTTAAGGGGGGATTATGCAGATACGCAGTATTTT
CDR3: CASSLRGDYADTQYF

V: TRBV7-9
D: -
size: many
J: TRBJ2-7
DNA: TGTGCCAGCAGTATCGGTGGTTACGAGCAGTACTTC
CDR3: CASSIGGYEQYF

V: TRBV14
D: TRBD1
size: few
J: TRBJ1-3
DNA: TGTGCCAGCAGCCAAAGACAGGGGGTCGGAAACACCATATATTTT
CDR3: CASSQRQGVGNTIYF

V: TRBV19
D: TRBD2
size: -
J: TRBJ2-1
DNA: TGTGCCAGTAGTATCCAATTAGCGGGAGGCTATGAGCAGTTCTTC
CDR3: CASSIQLAGGYEQFF

V: TRBV2
D: TRBD2
size: few
J: TRBJ2-5
DNA: TGTGCCAGCGGGGAGGGGTTTGAGACCCAGTACTTC
CDR3: CASGEGFETQYF

V: TRBV4-2
D: -
size: -
J: TRBJ1-5
DNA: TGTGCCAGCAGCCGCGGTGGCACCATCAATCAGCCCCAGCATTTT
CDR3: CASSRGGTINQPQHF

V: TRBV27
D: -
size: -
J: TRBJ1-4
DNA: TGTGCCAGCAGTGTACAGGGCCTAAGGGAAAAACTGTTTTTT
CDR3: CASSVQGLREKLFF

V: TRBV10-3
D: -
size: -
J: TRBJ2-5
DNA: TGTACCATCAGTGAGCCCGTATCGGCGGAGACCCAGTACTTC
CDR3: CTISEPVSAETQYF

V: TRBV18
D: -
size: -
J: TRBJ1-1
DNA: TGTGCCAGCTCACCACCGGGGGTCGGCAGGAACACTGAAGCTTTCTTT
CDR3: CASSPPGVGRNTEAFF

V: TRBV15
D: TRBD2
size: few
J: TRBJ2-2
DNA: TGTGCCACCAGCACCCGACTAGCGGGAATAACCACCGGGGAGCTGTTTTTT
CDR3: CATSTRLAGITTGELFF

V: TRBV7-9
D: TRBD1
size: -
J: TRBJ2-7
DNA: TGTGCCAGCAGCCGCACCGGGACAGGGGGCTACGAGCAGTACTTC
CDR3: CASSRTGTGGYEQYF

V: TRBV29-1
D: -
size: few
J: TRBJ2-1
DNA: TGCAGCGTTGAAGATCTTCCCGGGATCTACAATGAGCAGTTCTTC
CDR3: CSVEDLPGIYNEQFF

V: TRBV7-9
D: TRBD1
size: -
J: TRBJ1-5
DNA: TGTGCCAGCAGAATCAACCGGGACAGGGGGCCGCAGCCCCAGCATTTT
CDR3: CASRINRDRGPQPQHF

V: TRBV4-1
D: -
size: few
J: TRBJ2-1
DNA: TGCGCCAGCAGCCAAGACTACTACAATGAGCAGTTCTTC
CDR3: CASSQDYYNEQFF

V: TRBV6-5
D: TRBD2
size: few
J: TRBJ2-2
DNA: TGTGCCAGCAGTTACGCAGCGGGAGAGCGGGAGCTGTTTTTT
CDR3: CASSYAAGERELFF

V: TRBV4-3
D: -
size: few
J: TRBJ2-4
DNA: TGCGCCAGCAGCCAAGAGATTCCTAGCACCCAAAACATCCAGTACTTC
CDR3: CASSQEIPSTQNIQYF

V: TRBV2
D: TRBD2
size: -
J: TRBJ2-1
DNA: TGTGCCAGCAGTGAATTAGCGGGAGGATACAATGAGCAGTTCTTC
CDR3: CASSELAGGYNEQFF

V: TRBV28
D: -
size: -
J: TRBJ2-7
DNA: TGTGTAACGAGGGCCCGTAACGAGCAGTACTTC
CDR3: CVTRARNEQYF

V: TRBV4-2
D: TRBD2
size: -
J: TRBJ2-7
DNA: TGTGCCAGCAGCCAACTAGCGGGGACCTACGAGCAGTACTTC
CDR3: CASSQLAGTYEQYF

V: TRBV28
D: TRBD2
size: -
J: TRBJ2-1
DNA: TGTGCCAGCAGTTTATCAAGCGGGAGGCCCAACTACAATGAGCAGTTCTTC
CDR3: CASSLSSGRPNYNEQFF

V: TRBV18
D: TRBD1
size: -
J: TRBJ2-2
DNA: TGTGCCAGCTCGCCGCTTGCCGGGACAGACACCGGGGAGCTGTTTTTT
CDR3: CASSPLAGTDTGELFF